A selection of T cell receptor beta chains follows, all from one sample in a study of blood T cell repertoires in COVID-19. The repertoire was sequenced with immunoSEQ multiplex PCR; TCRdb's copy has only in-frame clones and lacks some. Among around 200,000 clones listed, nearly 90% were seen once. Input material: peripheral blood. The source is a woman aged 18-29 years who had recovered from COVID-19. Both conserved end residues are part of each CDR3. Only part of the rows carry a size: once, few, many, or a class if the clone is expanded.

j_gene	len	abundance	v_gene	CDR3aa
TRBJ2-1	14	NA	TRBV19	CASCKGGGVNEQFF
TRBJ2-7	13	NA	TRBV25-1	CASSGAADDEQYF
TRBJ2-2	15	NA	TRBV14	CASRTRTGSTGELFF
TRBJ1-4	14	NA	TRBV19	CASSSGTGGEKLFF
TRBJ1-1	13	NA	TRBV29-1	CSVEARGNTEAFF
TRBJ2-2	14	few	TRBV6-2/TRBV6-3	CASSYRQGTGELFF
TRBJ2-7	15	NA	TRBV4-3	CASSQDRLIYYEQYF
TRBJ2-7	13	NA	TRBV7-8	CASSPRVSYEQYF
TRBJ1-1	14	NA	TRBV5-6	CASRLRGDGTEAFF
TRBJ2-7	15	once	TRBV4-1	CASSPDWTSGYEQYF
TRBJ1-3	13	NA	TRBV5-4	CASRNSSGNTIYF
TRBJ2-7	14	NA	TRBV20-1	CSASTVRASDEQYF
TRBJ2-3	15	NA	TRBV7-9	CASSLGDRATDTQYF
TRBJ2-7	15	NA	TRBV7-9	CASIPRGQGVYEQYF
TRBJ1-2	13	NA	TRBV7-2	CASSFLRGNGYTF
TRBJ1-1	15	NA	TRBV4-1	CASSQKDIGGIEAFF
TRBJ1-2	14	NA	TRBV19	CASRKTGTGYGYTF
TRBJ2-1	15	NA	TRBV19	CASSILAGAGNEQFF
TRBJ1-5	17	NA	TRBV19	CASSSSGQPYSNQPQHF
TRBJ2-7	17	once	TRBV5-6	CASSLGPVGLDSYEQYF
TRBJ1-6	13	NA	TRBV7-2	CAIEGAGNSPLHF
TRBJ2-7	14	NA	TRBV7-9	CASSPGTGVNEQYF
TRBJ2-7	12	NA	TRBV11-3	CASSLTGDEQYF
TRBJ2-1	17	NA	TRBV5-4	CASSHGTSGTGRNEQFF
TRBJ2-1	17	NA	TRBV15	CATSREVSGNLGNEQFF
TRBJ1-1	11	NA	TRBV25-1	CASSETGEAFF
TRBJ2-3	15	NA	TRBV24-1	CATSGGTGRTDTQYF
TRBJ2-1	14	NA	TRBV7-2	CASSLYNSYNEQFF
TRBJ2-5	12	NA	TRBV29-1	CSVDKPQETQYF
TRBJ2-3	16	NA	TRBV19	CASSITGRGAPDTQYF
TRBJ1-2	18	NA	TRBV5-6	CASSFPPTSQGALHGYTF
TRBJ1-2	17	once	TRBV19	CASLRGVAGEANYGYTF
TRBJ2-1	18	NA	TRBV6-7	CASSYCPSGTGAHNEQFF
TRBJ2-7	16	NA	TRBV18	CASSPAEGQGMYEQYF
TRBJ2-7	15	NA	TRBV19	CASSHRDRGAYEQYF
TRBJ2-7	16	once	TRBV5-1	CASSRDGGTGGYEQYF
TRBJ2-7	14	NA	TRBV6-2/TRBV6-3	CASSTWTGTYEQYF
TRBJ2-3	15	once	TRBV6-2/TRBV6-3	CASSFSAGLTDTQYF
TRBJ2-2	15	NA	TRBV7-9	CASSLGAPTTGELFF